The 12 T cell receptor beta chains listed next were all sequenced from one sample in a study of T cells in Graves' hyperthyroidism and ophthalmopathy. Authors of the study amplified TCR beta CDR3 regions from RNA transcripts. The HTBI primer set served for first-round RT-PCR of the TCR CDR3. TCRdb analysed the multiplex PCR reads with MiXCR anew, one entry per CDR3 protein. This table has hundreds of thousands of distinct CDR3 sequences, 14% to 15% appearing once. The sequenced material came from blood. The receptors were gathered from a woman in her thirties or forties with Graves' ophthalmopathy.

This clonotype was observed many times. V gene TRBV7-3 combines with J gene TRBJ2-7, with D possibly matching TRBD1 (5 bases). The CDR3 sequence is 13 residues long. With 5 bases removed from V and 4 bases from J, the gap between germline ends came to 12 bases. Germline values: CDR1 SGHTA, CDR2 FQGTGA. In DNA form, the CDR3 reads TGTGCCAGCAGCCTATCCGACAGATACGAGCAGTACTTC. It encodes CASSLSDRYEQYF.

To note about this clonotype: A clone one base away is much larger, so this may be a read error. This chain links TRBV7-2 with TRBJ2-2, with 10 bases aligning to TRBD1. The CDR3 contains 15 residues. Germline V CDR1 and CDR2: SGHTA, FQGNSA. CDR3 in DNA: TGTGCCAGCAGCGAGCCGGGACAGGGGCCCGGGGCGCTGTTTTTT. It encodes CASSEPGQGPGALFF.

The V gene is TRBV30, the J gene TRBJ2-2; TRBD2 agrees at 10 bases. The trim removed 3 bases at V and 7 bases at J, leaving 17 bases unmatched. Germline V lookup: CDR1 GTSNPN, CDR2 SVGIG (reference sequence). This CDR3 has 18 amino acids. CDR3 DNA: TGTGCCTGGAGCTTCAGTACCGGGACTAGCGTCCTAGTCGGGGAGCTGTTTTTT. This sequence encodes CAWSFSTGTSVLVGELFF. The full variable domain, completed using reference TRBV30 and TRBJ2-2, is SQTIHQWPATLVQPVGSPLSLECTVEGTSNPNLYWYRQAAGRGLQLLFYSVGIGQISSEVPQNLSASRPQDRQFILSSKKLLLSDSGFYLCAWSFSTGTSVLVGELFFGEGSRLTVL.

This clonotype was recorded many times. This sequence joins TRBV18 and TRBJ2-7; D gene uncertain. Germline V gene data show CDR1 as KGHSH and CDR2 as LQKENI. The CDR3 loop spans 12 amino acids. Trimming took 3 bases from V and 5 from J, leaving 8 bases between them. The CDR3 nucleotides are TGTGCCAGCTCACCTTCCCGCGACGAGCAGTACTTC. As protein: CASSPSRDEQYF.

This chain connects TRBV11-2 to TRBJ2-7; maybe TRBD2 (6 bases). Germline V gene lookup returns CDR1 SGHAT and CDR2 FQNNGV. V shed 5 bases and J shed 4 bases, with 15 bases lying between them. CDR3 length equals 14 residues. The CDR3 sequence: CASSLTAGWYEQYF. CDR3 bases: TGTGCCAGCAGCCTAACTGCGGGGTGGTACGAGCAGTACTTC.

The genes are TRBV5-5 and TRBJ2-7; D is unclear. Germline CDR1 is SGHKS and CDR2 is YYEKEE (reference sequence). This CDR3 contains 14 residues. The V and J ends lost 0 bases and 4 bases respectively, with 11 bases between them. The CDR3: CASSLGAGKYEQYF. The CDR3 nucleotides read TGTGCCAGCAGCTTGGGGGCAGGAAAGTACGAGCAGTACTTC.

This clonotype was counted many times. The CDR3 loop reads CASSPSGENTEAFF. DNA of the CDR3: TGTGCCAGCAGCCCAAGTGGAGAGAACACTGAAGCTTTCTTT. The rearrangement links TRBV7-3 to TRBJ1-1; D is unclear. Trimming took 5 bases from V and 1 from J, leaving 11 bases between them. The V gene's germline CDR1 is SGHTA and CDR2 FQGTGA. This CDR3 has 14 amino acids.

This clonotype has a count of ten or more. J is TRBJ1-6 and V is TRBV6-5; 11 bases fit TRBD1. V was pared by 6 bases and J by 8 bases, with 12 bases of the junction left unmatched. This CDR3 spans 17 amino acids. Germline V lookup: CDR1 MNHEY, CDR2 SVGAGI. The CDR3 is CASRLKPGTGGDSPLHF. CDR3 nucleotides: TGTGCCAGCAGACTCAAACCCGGGACAGGGGGTGATTCACCCCTCCACTTT.

This clonotype appeared many times. V gene TRBV10-3 combines with J gene TRBJ1-2; 8 bases map to TRBD1. With 2 bases clipped from V and 9 bases from J, the junction kept 5 bases outside the gene matches. Germline V gene data show CDR1 as ENHRY and CDR2 as SYGVKD. This CDR3 has 13 amino acids. For the CDR3, the DNA is TGTGCCATCAGTGAGAGTGGGACAGGCCGCTACACCTTC. It specifies CAISESGTGRYTF.

This clonotype has more than one count but fewer than ten. This may arise from a read error, as a much more abundant clone is one base away. The rearrangement joins TRBV11-2 to TRBJ2-7; D remains unclear. V was clipped by 0 bases and J by 2 bases, with 5 bases between them. Germline V gene data show CDR1 as SGHAT and CDR2 as FQNNGV. CDR3 size: 13 residues. CDR3 residues: CASSLDAPYEQYF. CDR3 nucleotides: TGTGCCAGCAGCTTAGACGCCCCCTACGAGCAGTACTTC. The complete variable domain, with remaining parts taken from reference TRBV11-2 and TRBJ2-7, reads EAGVAQSPRYKIIEKRQSVAFWCNPISGHATLYWYQQILGQGPKLLIQFQNNGVVDDSQLPKDRFSAERLKGVDSTLKIQPAKLEDSAVYLCASSLDAPYEQYFGPGTRLTVT.

This clonotype was picked up many times. This chain joins TRBV6-5 and TRBJ2-2, with 13 bases lining up with TRBD2. J gave up 2 bases and V 7 bases, and 10 bases lay outside the gene matches. This CDR3 spans 18 amino acids. Germline V gene data show CDR1 as MNHEY and CDR2 as SVGAGI. The CDR3 DNA sequence: TGTGCCAGCACTCCGGGACTAGCGGGATGGGGAAACACCGGGGAGCTGTTTTTT. Amino acids: CASTPGLAGWGNTGELFF.

The sample holds a few counts of this clonotype. The chain links TRBV10-3 to TRBJ2-7; 11 bases are shared with TRBD1. Germline V CDR1 and CDR2: ENHRY, SYGVKD. The junction had 3 bases not matched to a gene; V was cut back by 3 bases and J by 2 bases. The CDR3 consists of 15 residues. This CDR3 reads CAISDKDRGPYEQYF. In nucleotides, the CDR3 is TGTGCCATCAGTGACAAGGACAGGGGGCCCTACGAGCAGTACTTC.